This entry features one T cell receptor beta chain sequence. The data originate from a study of technical replicates of blood from a few donors. Produced via immunoSEQ multiplex PCR; TCRdb's table is partial and in-frame only. This sample has about 97,000 clones, with roughly 95% found just once. The sequenced sample consisted of T cells isolated from PBMCs. This clonotype originated in a human donor in good health.

This CDR3 reads CATRESTDTQYF. The CDR3 coding sequence is TGTGCCACCCGGGAAAGCACAGATACGCAGTATTTT. This chain connects TRBV28 to TRBJ2-3; the D gene is possibly TRBD2 (5 bases). The germline V and J ends were trimmed by 10 bases and 0 bases, with 8 bases remaining between them. There are 12 residues in the CDR3. Germline values: CDR1 MDHEN, CDR2 SYDVKM.